Listed below are T cell receptor beta chains from one sample, sequenced in a study of T cells expressing NK-cell markers. TCRdb re-called the 5' RACE reads, yielding one record per CDR3 amino acid sequence without DNA. This specimen shows hundreds of thousands of distinct CDR3 sequences; the ten leading clones hold around 5%. Input material: blood T cells: a sorted CD56 or NKG2C T cell subset, CD4+ or CD8+ T cells, or bulk PBMC T cells (not recorded which). These receptors came from a man aged 18 to 69 in good health. Each CDR3 is given with its conserved first and last residue.

>16|TRBJ2-3|TRBV18
CASSALRTGDTDTQYF
>16|TRBJ1-2|TRBV5-1
CASSLGDRGLSYGYTF
>19|TRBJ2-1|TRBV5-1
CASTPTTSWGLAGGNEQFF
>14|TRBJ2-7|TRBV11-1
CASSLRQEGYEQYF
>16|TRBJ2-2|TRBV24-1
CATSVGQVRITGELFF
>16|TRBJ1-6|TRBV6-1
CASSGLGQFYNSPLHF
>16|TRBJ2-7|TRBV19
CASSKGDRSGIGEQYF
>15|TRBJ2-5|TRBV7-6
CASSLTADFQETQYF
>19|TRBJ2-1|TRBV12-3/TRBV12-4
CASSLAFPVAGGPYNEQFF
>12|TRBJ2-4|TRBV6-1
CASSVNLGGQYF
>16|TRBJ2-6|TRBV27
CASTSGGAPGANVLTF
>12|TRBJ1-4|TRBV5-1
CASREGNEKLFF
>15|TRBJ2-7|TRBV5-1
CASSFTSGGVNEQYF
>16|TRBJ2-7|TRBV27
CASNELPPQGAYEQYF
>22|TRBJ2-6|TRBV7-3
CASSLRPSWAGASFSGANVLTF